This TCR beta chain derives from a study of T cells in Graves' hyperthyroidism and ophthalmopathy. The CDR3 length is 14 residues. The junction had 5 bases not matched to a gene; V was cut back by 3 bases and J by 3 bases. Germline CDR1 and CDR2: SEHNR and FQNEAQ (reference sequence). Using RNA transcripts as the source, TCR beta CDR3 regions were amplified. With the HTBI primer set, the TCR CDR3 went through a first round of RT-PCR. Each CDR3 protein is one row after TCRdb ran MiXCR on the multiplex PCR reads. This table has about 760,000 distinct CDR3 sequences, under 45% appearing once. The receptor was derived from a woman aged 40 to 49 with Graves' hyperthyroidism. This chain uses TRBV7-9 with TRBJ2-7; 7 bases map to TRBD1. The specimen was blood. CDR3 sequence (DNA): TGTGCCAGCAGCTTCTTGGACAGGAACTACGAGCAGTACTTC. Translation gives CASSFLDRNYEQYF.